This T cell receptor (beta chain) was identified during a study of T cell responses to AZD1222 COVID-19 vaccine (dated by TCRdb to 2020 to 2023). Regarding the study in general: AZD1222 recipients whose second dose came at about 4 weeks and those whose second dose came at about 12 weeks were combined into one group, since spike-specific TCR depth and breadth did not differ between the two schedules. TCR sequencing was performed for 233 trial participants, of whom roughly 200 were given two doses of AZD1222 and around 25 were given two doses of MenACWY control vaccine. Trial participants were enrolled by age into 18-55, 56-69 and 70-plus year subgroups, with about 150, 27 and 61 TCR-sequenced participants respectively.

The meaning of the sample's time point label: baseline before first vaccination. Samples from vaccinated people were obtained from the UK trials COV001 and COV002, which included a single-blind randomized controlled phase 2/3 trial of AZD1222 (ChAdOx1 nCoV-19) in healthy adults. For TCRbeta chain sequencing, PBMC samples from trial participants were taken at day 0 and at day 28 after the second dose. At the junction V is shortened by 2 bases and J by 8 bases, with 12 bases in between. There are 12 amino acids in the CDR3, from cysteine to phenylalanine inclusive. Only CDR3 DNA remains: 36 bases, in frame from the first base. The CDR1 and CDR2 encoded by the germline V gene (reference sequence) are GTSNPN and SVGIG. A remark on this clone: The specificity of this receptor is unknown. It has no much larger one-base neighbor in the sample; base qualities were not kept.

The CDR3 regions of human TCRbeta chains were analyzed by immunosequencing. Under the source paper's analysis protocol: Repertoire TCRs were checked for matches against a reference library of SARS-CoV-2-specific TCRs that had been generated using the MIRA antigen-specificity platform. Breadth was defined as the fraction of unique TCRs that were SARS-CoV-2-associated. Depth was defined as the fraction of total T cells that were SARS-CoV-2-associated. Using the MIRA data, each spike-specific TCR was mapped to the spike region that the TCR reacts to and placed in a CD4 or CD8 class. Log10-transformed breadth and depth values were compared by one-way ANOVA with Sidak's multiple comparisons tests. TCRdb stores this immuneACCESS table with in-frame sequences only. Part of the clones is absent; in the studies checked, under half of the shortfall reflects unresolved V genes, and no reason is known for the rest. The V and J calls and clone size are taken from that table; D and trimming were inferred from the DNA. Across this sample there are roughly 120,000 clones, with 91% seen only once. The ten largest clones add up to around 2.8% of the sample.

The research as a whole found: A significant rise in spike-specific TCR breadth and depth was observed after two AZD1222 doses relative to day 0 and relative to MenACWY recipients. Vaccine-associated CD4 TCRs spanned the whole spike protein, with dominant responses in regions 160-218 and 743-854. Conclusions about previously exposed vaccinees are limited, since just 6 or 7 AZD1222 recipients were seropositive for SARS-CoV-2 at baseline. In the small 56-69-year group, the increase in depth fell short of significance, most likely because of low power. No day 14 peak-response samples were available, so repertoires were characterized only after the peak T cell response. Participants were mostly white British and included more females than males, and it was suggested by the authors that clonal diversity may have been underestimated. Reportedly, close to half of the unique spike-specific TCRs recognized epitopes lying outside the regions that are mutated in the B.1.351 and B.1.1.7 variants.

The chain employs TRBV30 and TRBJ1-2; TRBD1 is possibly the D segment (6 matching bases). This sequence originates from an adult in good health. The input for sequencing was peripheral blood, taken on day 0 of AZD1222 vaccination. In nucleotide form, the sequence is TGTGCCTGGAGTACCAGGGGACAAGGCTACACCTTC. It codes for CAWSTRGQGYTF.